This entry features one TCR beta chain sequence. Its binding antigen is unknown. Nothing much larger sits one base from this clone, and base qualities are not available. The library was built by means of the immunoSEQ multiplex PCR assay. TCRdb obtained this table from immuneACCESS and retained in-frame rearrangements with V and J assigned. These tables miss some clones; where compared with another copy, unresolved V genes account for less than half of the shortfall, and the remainder is unexplained. Here the sample has some 50,000 clones; approximately 87% occur a single time. The ten largest clones represent over 1.2% of the sample. The sample belongs to a study of T cell changes during pregnancy in multiple sclerosis (dated by TCRdb to the late 2010s). Regarding the complete study: The study examined how the T cell repertoire changed over the course of pregnancy in women with multiple sclerosis.

The CDR3 runs 15 residues from the cysteine to the phenylalanine. Only the CDR3 region is kept as DNA, spanning 45 bases read in frame from base 1. V gives up 6 bases and J gives up 2 bases, and the segment between their germline ends measures 11 bases. The germline V gene (reference sequence) provides CDR1 MNHNY and CDR2 SVGAGI. The rearrangement joined TRBV6-6 to TRBJ2-6; matching of 6 bases hints at TRBD1 as the D gene. Specimen: peripheral blood, collected in the first trimester of pregnancy. The clonotype comes from a female donor in good health, enrolled as a control in a pregnancy study. The CDR3 reads as follows: CASSPRGTGANVLTF. The DNA sequence is TGTGCCAGCAGCCCCAGGGGAACTGGGGCCAACGTCCTGACTTTC.